This T cell receptor (beta chain) was found in a study of blood T cell repertoires in COVID-19. Study-level background: PBMCs, B-cell-depleted T cells, or T cells provided the cDNA or gDNA that made up the material.

Under the authors' procedure: Cell counts per sample came from amplifying reference gene primers. Only in-frame clones appear in the TCRdb table, and some are missing; sequencing was by immunoSEQ multiplex PCR. V, J and clone size derive from that table, while D and trimming were established from the DNA sequence. The sample yields roughly 230,000 clones, 80% to 95% seen once. With 4 bases clipped from V and 4 bases from J, the junction kept 10 bases outside the gene matches. Per the germline V gene, CDR1 is SGDLS and CDR2 is YYNGEE. CDR3 size: 16 residues. The chain joins TRBV9 to TRBJ1-1, with 10 bases aligning to TRBD1. The sample taken for sequencing was peripheral blood. This sequence originates from a man aged 30 to 39 with COVID-19, enrolled during active disease. The CDR3 nucleotides read TGTGCCAGCAGCTCCCACCGGGACAGGGGTTTCACTGAAGCTTTCTTT. Its protein product is CASSSHRDRGFTEAFF.